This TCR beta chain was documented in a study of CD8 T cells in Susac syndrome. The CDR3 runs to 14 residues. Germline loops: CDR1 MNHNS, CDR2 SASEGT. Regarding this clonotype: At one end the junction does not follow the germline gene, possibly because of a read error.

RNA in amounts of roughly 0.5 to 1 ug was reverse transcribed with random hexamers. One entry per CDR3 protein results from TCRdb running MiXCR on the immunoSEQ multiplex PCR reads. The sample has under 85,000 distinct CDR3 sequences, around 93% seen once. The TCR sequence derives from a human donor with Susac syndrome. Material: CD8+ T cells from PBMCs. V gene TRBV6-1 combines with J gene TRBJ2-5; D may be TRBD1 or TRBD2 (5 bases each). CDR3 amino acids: CASNEIVGEETQYF. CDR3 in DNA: TGTGCCAGCAATGAAATCGTGGGGGAGGAGACCCAGTACTTC.